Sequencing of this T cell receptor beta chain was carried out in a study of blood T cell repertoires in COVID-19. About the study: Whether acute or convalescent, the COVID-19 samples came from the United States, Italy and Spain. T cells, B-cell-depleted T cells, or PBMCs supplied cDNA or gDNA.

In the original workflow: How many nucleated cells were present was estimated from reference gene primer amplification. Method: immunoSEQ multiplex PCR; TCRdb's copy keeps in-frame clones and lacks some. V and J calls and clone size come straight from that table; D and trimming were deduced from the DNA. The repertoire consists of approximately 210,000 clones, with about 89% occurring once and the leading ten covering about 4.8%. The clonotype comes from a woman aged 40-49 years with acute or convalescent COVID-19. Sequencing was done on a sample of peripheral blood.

CDR3 DNA: TGCGCCAGCAGCTGGTCTCTTGCGGGGGCAAACAATGAGCAGTTCTTC. This translates into CASSWSLAGANNEQFF. The chain joins TRBV5-1 to TRBJ2-1; D is perhaps TRBD2 (7 bases). The CDR3 sequence is 16 residues long. Germline V gene sequence: CDR1 SGHRS, CDR2 YFSETQ. Trimming cost V 3 bases and J 5 bases, with 18 bases left between them.